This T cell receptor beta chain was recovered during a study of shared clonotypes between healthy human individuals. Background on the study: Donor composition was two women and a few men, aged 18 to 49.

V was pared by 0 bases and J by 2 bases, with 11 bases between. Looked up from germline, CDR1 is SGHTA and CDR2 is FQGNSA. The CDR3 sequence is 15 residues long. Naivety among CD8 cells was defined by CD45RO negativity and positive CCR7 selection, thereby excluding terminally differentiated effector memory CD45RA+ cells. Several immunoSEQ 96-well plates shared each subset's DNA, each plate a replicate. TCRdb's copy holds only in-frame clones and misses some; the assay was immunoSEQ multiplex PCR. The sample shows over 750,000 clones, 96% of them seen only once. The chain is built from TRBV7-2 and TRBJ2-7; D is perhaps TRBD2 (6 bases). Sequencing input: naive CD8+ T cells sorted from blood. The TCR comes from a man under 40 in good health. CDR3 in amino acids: CASSLADSGTYEQYF. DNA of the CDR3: TGTGCCAGCAGCTTAGCGGATAGCGGTACCTACGAGCAGTACTTC. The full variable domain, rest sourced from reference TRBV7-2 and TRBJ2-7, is GAGVSQSPSNKVTEKGKDVELRCDPISGHTALYWYRQSLGQGLEFLIYFQGNSAPDKSGLPSDRFSAERTGGSVSTLTIQRTQQEDSAVYLCASSLADSGTYEQYFGPGTRLTVT.